This T cell receptor (beta chain) was recovered during a study of blood T cell repertoires in COVID-19. Study as a whole: From the United States, Italy and Spain came samples of acute and convalescent COVID-19. From T cells, B-cell-depleted T cells, or PBMCs came the material, which was cDNA or gDNA.

In germline, CDR1 is WNHNN, CDR2 SYGVQD (reference sequence). Germline trimming cut 4 bases from V and 3 bases from J; bases unmatched to any gene: 2. The CDR3 sequence is 13 residues long. Profiled with immunoSEQ multiplex PCR; TCRdb holds only in-frame clones, not every one. The table records approximately 220,000 clones, approximately 85% of them present only once. This TCR was recovered from a woman in her 70s with acute or convalescent COVID-19. This chain joins TRBV10-1 and TRBJ1-1; 7 bases fit TRBD1. Input material: peripheral blood. CDR3 bases: TGCGCCAGCAGTGCAACAGGGGACACTGAAGCTTTCTTT. Translation gives CASSATGDTEAFF.